The T cell receptor (beta chain) under discussion was sequenced for a study of regulatory T cells in long-lasting Graves disease. Noted time point: newly diagnosed GD, antithyroid drugs for less than 3 months. From RNA extracted from PBMCs, the TCR library was made. This clonotype was seen repeatedly, ten times or more. CDR1 is SNHLY and CDR2 is FYNNEI in the germline V gene. V gave up 3 bases and J gave up 8 bases; unmatched junction bases: 10. The CDR3 runs to 15 residues. CDR3-region Arm-PCR and iRepertoire HTBI primers produced the TCR beta libraries. In TCRdb, the multiplex PCR reads were re-called with MiXCR into one record per CDR3 protein. The sample gives roughly 610,000 distinct CDR3 sequences, roughly a sixth of which show up once; around 12% is in the top ten. This sample was also put to use in a study of T cells in Graves' hyperthyroidism and ophthalmopathy.

The specimen was peripheral blood mononuclear cells (PBMCs), collected at new diagnosis, from a patient treated with antithyroid drugs. The clonotype originates from a man younger than 30 with Graves disease. This chain joins TRBV2 and TRBJ2-1; 7 bases line up with TRBD1. The CDR3, as DNA: TGTGCCAGCAGTGACGGGCCACGGCAGGGGGATGAGCAGTTCTTC. This codes for CASSDGPRQGDEQFF.